The T cell receptor (beta chain) under discussion was sequenced for a study of T-cell reconstitution after alpha-beta-depleted transplantation in children. Study-wide results and limits: Several hundred expanded graft clones reportedly supplied alpha-beta T cells about two months after transplant. After one year, T-cell counts and TCRbeta diversity mostly came from new T cells. Surviving recipient T cells and thymic progenitors produced the high day-60 TCRbeta diversity seen in some patients.

This clonotype was observed at least ten times. The antigen is not known. Unique molecular identifiers were incorporated during preparation of the TCRbeta library. MiXCR, applied by TCRdb to the PCR reads, yields one record per CDR3 protein. The sample includes 45,000 to 55,000 distinct CDR3 sequences, about 9.3% seen only once; the top ten take about 25%. Germline loops: CDR1 SQVTM, CDR2 ANQGSEA. Trimming pared 3 bases from V and 0 bases from J, leaving 3 bases between. CDR3 length: 13 residues. This specimen was PBMCs, mostly from graft donor cells, taken 60 days after TCRalphabeta/CD19-depleted stem cell transplant. The TCR sequence derives from a male patient between 2 and 9 years old who had a stem cell transplant for chronic granulomatous disease, so the T cells may come from the graft donor. The chain recombines TRBV29-1 with TRBJ2-6; D not resolved. The DNA for the CDR3 is TGCAGCGTTGAGAGCTCTGGGGCCAACGTCCTGACTTTC. Its protein is CSVESSGANVLTF.